This T cell receptor (beta chain) was identified in a study of T cell responses to AZD1222 COVID-19 vaccine. Regarding the study as a whole: The span of vaccine-associated CD4 TCRs extended across spike, with dominance at 160-218 and 743-854.

The table came from immunoSEQ multiplex PCR; TCRdb's copy has only in-frame clones and leaves some out. Found here are about 67,000 clones, around four fifths of them singletons; the top ten hold approximately 22%. This CDR3 is 12 amino acids long. Germline CDR1 SGHTA, CDR2 FQGNSA. V was cut by 1 base and J by 13 bases, with 8 bases left in between. A remark on this clone: Its antigen is undetermined.

The TCR was taken from an adult in good health. This chain uses TRBV7-2 with TRBJ1-6, with D uncertain. Material: peripheral blood, obtained on day 0 of AZD1222 vaccination. The CDR3 protein is CASSLDLPPLHF. CDR3 in DNA: TGTGCCAGCAGCTTAGATTTACCTCCCCTCCACTTT.